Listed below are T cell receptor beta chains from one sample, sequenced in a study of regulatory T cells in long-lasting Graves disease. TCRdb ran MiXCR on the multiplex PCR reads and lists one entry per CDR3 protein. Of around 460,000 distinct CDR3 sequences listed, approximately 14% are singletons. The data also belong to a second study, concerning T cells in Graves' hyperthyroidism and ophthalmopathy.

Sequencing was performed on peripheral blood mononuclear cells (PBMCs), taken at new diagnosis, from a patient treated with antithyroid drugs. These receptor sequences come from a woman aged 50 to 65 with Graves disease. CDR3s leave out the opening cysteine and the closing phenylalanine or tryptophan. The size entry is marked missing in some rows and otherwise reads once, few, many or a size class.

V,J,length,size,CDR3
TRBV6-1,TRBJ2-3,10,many,ASSETRDTQY
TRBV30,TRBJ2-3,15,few,AWSILRETRRADTQY
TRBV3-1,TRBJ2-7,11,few,ASSQEAGYEQY
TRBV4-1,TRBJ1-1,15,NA,ASSTRTVDYGNTEAF
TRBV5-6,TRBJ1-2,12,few,ASSTDGGSFSYT
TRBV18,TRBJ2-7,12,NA,ASSPASGSYEQY
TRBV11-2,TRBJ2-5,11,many,ASSLNPEETQY
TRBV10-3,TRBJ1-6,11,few,AIRDFGNSPLH
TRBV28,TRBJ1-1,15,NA,ASTSTQGQRRNTEAF
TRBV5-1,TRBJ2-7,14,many,ASSLGGRSSSYEQY
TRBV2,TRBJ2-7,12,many,ASSGQGAWYEQY
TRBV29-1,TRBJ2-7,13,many,SVEEEAGGFDEQY
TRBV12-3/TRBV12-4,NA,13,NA,ASSSRTGVENVQY
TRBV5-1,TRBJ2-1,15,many,ASSWGLAGESGDEQF
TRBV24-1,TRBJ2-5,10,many,ATSDPGWTQY
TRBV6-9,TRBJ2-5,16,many,ASSYAGLAGLGGETQY
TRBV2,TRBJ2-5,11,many,ASSGGLGETQY
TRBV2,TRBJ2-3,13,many,ASSVDSGRTDTQY
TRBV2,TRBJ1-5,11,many,ASRWGGEQPQH
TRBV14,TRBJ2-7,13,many,ASSRTSGTSYEQY
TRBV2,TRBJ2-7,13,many,ASSGLAGTSYEQY
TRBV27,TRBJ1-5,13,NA,ASSPDRGPNQPQH
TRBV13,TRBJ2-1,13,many,ASSSRAGVYNEQF
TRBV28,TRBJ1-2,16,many,ASSLLFQGADVSYGYT
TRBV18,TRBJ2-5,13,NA,ASSPGTGYQETQD
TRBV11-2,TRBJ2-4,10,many,ASSHVGNIQY
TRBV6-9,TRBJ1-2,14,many,ASSYIGTGEFYGYT
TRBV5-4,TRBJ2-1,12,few,ASRGLRDNSEQF
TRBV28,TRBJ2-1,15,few,ASSSDGYVSSYNEQF
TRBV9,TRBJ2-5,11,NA,ASSVETPETQY
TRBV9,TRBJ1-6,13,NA,ASSETGTDNSPLH
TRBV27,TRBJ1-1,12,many,ASSFQSGGHEAF
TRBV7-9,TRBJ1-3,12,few,ASKLTQAGNTIY
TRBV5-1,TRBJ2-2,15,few,ASSYPNGKADTGELF
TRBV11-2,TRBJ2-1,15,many,ASSLVFTGTGWNEQF
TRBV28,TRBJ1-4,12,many,ASSLGQTHEKLF
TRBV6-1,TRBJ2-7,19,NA,ASSQDRGGLAGGQGTYEQY